One and the same sample provided the 24 T cell receptor beta chains below, sequenced in a study of post-analysis software for immune sequencing data. Overall study findings and caveats: Relative to controls, patients had about five TRBV segments at higher frequency, with TRBV5-6, TRBV5-1 and TRBV20-1 among these.

cDNA libraries for TCR beta contained unique molecular identifiers. Using its own MiXCR run on the PCR reads, TCRdb lists one record per CDR3 protein. Of 150,000 to 200,000 distinct CDR3 sequences detected, 30% appear once; the ten largest clones hold less than 1.6%. These receptors are not linked to any known antigen. The material sequenced was blood. These receptors came from a girl under 18 with multiple sclerosis.

This chain uses TRBV15 with TRBJ1-1; TRBD1 agrees at 10 bases. There are 15 residues in the CDR3. The trim removed 0 bases at V and 3 bases at J, leaving 1 base unmatched. Germline values: CDR1 LNHNV, CDR2 YYDKDF (reference sequence). The CDR3 bases are TGTGCCACCAGCAGAGACGGGACAGGGGACACTGAAGCTTTCTTT. Its protein is CATSRDGTGDTEAFF.

The J gene is TRBJ2-1, the V gene TRBV6-6; 10 bases match TRBD2. V dropped 6 bases and J dropped 6; count of bases not matched to a gene: 5. This CDR3 is 14 amino acids long. CDR1 MNHNY and CDR2 SVGAGI come from the germline V gene (reference sequence). CDR3 bases: TGTGCCAGCAGAACTAGCGGGACCTTCAATGAGCAGTTCTTC. Translation: CASRTSGTFNEQFF.

The chain is built from TRBV20-1 and TRBJ2-3, with 10 positions matching TRBD2. The CDR3 sequence is 15 residues long. CDR1 DFQATT and CDR2 SNEGSKA come from the germline V gene (reference sequence). V lost 3 bases, J lost 4 bases, and 7 bases stayed unmatched. CDR3 in DNA: TGCAGTGCTAGCTCTCTAGCGGGGGTACCAGATACGCAGTATTTT. Its translation is CSASSLAGVPDTQYF.

This clonotype occurred many times. This chain joins TRBV5-1 and TRBJ2-3; D unclear. Between the trimmed V and J ends, which lost 4 bases and 1 base, there was a span of 10 bases. From germline, CDR1 is SGHRS and CDR2 YFSETQ. This CDR3 spans 14 amino acids. The CDR3 DNA is TGCGCCAGCAGCCTACTCGAGGGCACAGATACGCAGTATTTT. It encodes CASSLLEGTDTQYF. Using reference TRBV5-1 and TRBJ2-3 for the parts outside the CDR3, the full variable domain is KAGVTQTPRYLIKTRGQQVTLSCSPISGHRSVSWYQQTPGQGLQFLFEYFSETQRNKGNFPGRFSGRQFSNSRSEMNVSTLELGDSALYLCASSLLEGTDTQYFGPGTRLTVL.

This clonotype has ten or more counts. CDR3 in amino acids: CASSLLPGQGAGEQFF. The DNA for the CDR3 is TGCGCCAGCAGCCTCCTACCGGGACAGGGGGCAGGTGAGCAGTTCTTC. The chain uses TRBV4-1 and TRBJ2-1, with 12 bases fitting TRBD1. Germline assignment: CDR1 MGHRA and CDR2 YSYEKL. The CDR3 has 16 residues. V lost 4 bases, J lost 9 bases, and 10 bases stayed unmatched.

This clonotype was observed at least ten times. This sequence joins TRBV7-8 and TRBJ2-5; unclear D gene. V lost 2 bases to trimming and J lost 1 base, with 5 bases between them. The CDR3 length is 13 residues. Germline CDR1 is SGHVS and CDR2 is FQNEAQ. CDR3 loop: CASSLRTQETQYF. CDR3 in DNA: TGTGCCAGCAGCTTACGAACCCAAGAGACCCAGTACTTC.

The V gene is TRBV27, the J gene TRBJ1-2, with 7 bases lining up with TRBD1. This CDR3 is built from 19 residues. V was clipped by 5 bases and J by 4 bases; unmatched bases: 22. The germline gives CDR1 MNHEY, CDR2 SMNVEV (reference sequence). The CDR3 nucleotides read TGTGCCAGCAGTACAAGGGATGGGACAGTCCAGAATTACGCCTATGGCTACACCTTC. Translation: CASSTRDGTVQNYAYGYTF.

This clonotype was detected many times. The rearrangement links TRBV7-2 to TRBJ2-7, with unresolved D. The germline V gene encodes CDR1 SGHTA and CDR2 FQGNSA. CDR3 size: 15 residues. Deletions cut 4 bases from V and 0 bases from J, with 13 bases between. In DNA form, the CDR3 reads TGTGCCAGCAGCTCAGCCCCAGAACTCTCCTACGAGCAGTACTTC. Its translation is CASSSAPELSYEQYF. The full variable domain, rest sourced from reference TRBV7-2 and TRBJ2-7, is GAGVSQSPSNKVTEKGKDVELRCDPISGHTALYWYRQSLGQGLEFLIYFQGNSAPDKSGLPSDRFSAERTGGSVSTLTIQRTQQEDSAVYLCASSSAPELSYEQYFGPGTRLTVT.

This clonotype has more than one count but fewer than ten. The chain is built from TRBV7-8 and TRBJ1-2; no clear D. V gave up 4 bases and J gave up 8 bases, with 11 bases separating them. This CDR3 contains 12 residues. Germline CDR1 reads SGHVS; CDR2 reads FQNEAQ. CDR3: CASSSDALGYTF. CDR3 nucleotide sequence: TGTGCCAGCAGCTCCGATGCATTGGGCTACACCTTC.

This clonotype was seen just once. As the CDR3 is not closed by the conserved phenylalanine or tryptophan, this likely results from a read error. This sequence joins TRBV30 and TRBJ1-1, with TRBD1 matching over 7 bases. Germline CDR1 and CDR2: GTSNPN and SVGIG (reference sequence). Trimming removed 0 bases from V and 6 bases from J; junction bases left unmatched: 10. The CDR3 totals 15 residues. The CDR3 protein is CAWSVATGRTAEAFC. For the CDR3, the DNA is TGTGCCTGGAGTGTCGCGACAGGGCGAACCGCTGAAGCTTTCTGT.

To note about this clonotype: Being one base from a much bigger clone, this may be a read error. This chain uses TRBV7-9 with TRBJ2-5; no clear D. The CDR3 consists of 13 residues. The germline V gene has CDR1 SEHNR and CDR2 FQNEAQ (reference sequence). CDR3 DNA sequence: TGTGCCGGCAGCTCGACCTACGCGGAGACCCAGTACTTC. The encoded protein is CAGSSTYAETQYF.

This clonotype occurred many times. The chain couples TRBV7-2 to TRBJ2-5; 8 nucleotides agree with TRBD2. V shed 5 bases, J shed 5 bases, and the junction held 7 bases outside the gene matches. The CDR3 totals 14 residues. CDR1 and CDR2 (germline): SGHTA, FQGNSA. The DNA of the CDR3 is TGTGCCAGCAGCCGGGGACTAGATGGGGAGACCCAGTACTTC. It encodes CASSRGLDGETQYF.

The chain employs TRBV14 and TRBJ2-7; TRBD1 might be the D (6 bases). The CDR3 length is 14 residues. Germline V CDR1 and CDR2: SGHDN, FVKESK. V dropped 0 bases and J dropped 5 bases, with 11 bases sitting between them. The CDR3 sequence is CASSQDHRDHEQYF. In DNA, the CDR3 is TGTGCCAGCAGCCAAGACCACAGGGACCACGAGCAGTACTTC. The whole variable domain, remainder taken from reference TRBV14 and TRBJ2-7, is EAGVTQFPSHSVIEKGQTVTLRCDPISGHDNLYWYRRVMGKEIKFLLHFVKESKQDESGMPNNRFLAERTGGTYSTLKVQPAELEDSGVYFCASSQDHRDHEQYFGPGTRLTVT.

In its sample, this clonotype was seen once. At one boundary the junction diverges from the germline segment, which might be a read error. The genes are TRBV10-1 and TRBJ2-1; D is uncertain. Germline CDR1 WNHNN, CDR2 SYGVQD (reference sequence). The CDR3 contains 11 residues. The CDR3 DNA reads as TGCGCCAGCAGGCAAGAAAATGGGCAGTTCTTC. Its protein product is CASRQENGQFF.

On this clonotype: This may arise from a read error, as a much more abundant clone is one base away. This chain uses TRBV18 with TRBJ2-5; 10 bases map to TRBD2. The CDR3 length is 16 residues. Germline-derived CDR1 and CDR2 are KGHSH and LQKENI. CDR3: CASSPSQAGGKEIQYF. CDR3 coding DNA: TGTGCCAGCTCACCCTCCCAAGCGGGAGGGAAAGAGATCCAGTACTTC. Drawing the rest from reference TRBV18 and TRBJ2-5, the complete variable domain is NAGVMQNPRHLVRRRGQEARLRCSPMKGHSHVYWYRQLPEEGLKFMVYLQKENIIDESGMPKERFSAEFPKEGPSILRIQQVVRGDSAAYFCASSPSQAGGKEIQYFGPGTRLLVL.

This clonotype was counted at least ten times. This chain joins TRBV20-1 and TRBJ2-5; maybe TRBD1 (6 bases). Trimming took off 3 bases at V and 2 bases at J, with 13 bases between the two ends. The CDR3 consists of 14 residues. In germline, CDR1 is DFQATT, CDR2 SNEGSKA (reference sequence). The CDR3 coding sequence is TGCAGTGCTAGGAGGCCCCAGGGGCAAGAGACCCAGTACTTC. This translates into CSARRPQGQETQYF.

This clonotype was observed at least ten times. V and J are TRBV9 and TRBJ2-3; TRBD1 or TRBD2 may be the D gene (5 bases each). Per the germline V gene, CDR1 is SGDLS and CDR2 is YYNGEE. The V end was cut by 3 bases, the J end by 1 base, with 9 bases between. CDR3 size: 14 residues. The chain's CDR3 is CASSARDGTDTQYF. The CDR3 nucleotides read TGTGCCAGCAGCGCTAGGGACGGCACAGATACGCAGTATTTT. The whole variable domain, remainder taken from reference TRBV9 and TRBJ2-3, is DSGVTQTPKHLITATGQRVTLRCSPRSGDLSVYWYQQSLDQGLQFLIQYYNGEERAKGNILERFSAQQFPDLHSELNLSSLELGDSALYFCASSARDGTDTQYFGPGTRLTVL.

This clonotype was recorded a few times. This chain connects TRBV6-5 to TRBJ2-7; the D gene is possibly TRBD1 (5 bases). CDR1 and CDR2 from the germline V gene are MNHEY and SVGAGI. This CDR3 contains 15 residues. The V end was cut by 5 bases, the J end by 2 bases, with 16 bases between. In DNA, the CDR3 is TGTGCCAGCAGTCCAACCTCGACAGCCACCTACGAGCAGTACTTC. It is translated as CASSPTSTATYEQYF.

V and J are TRBV6-2 or TRBV6-3 and TRBJ2-7; D not resolved. This CDR3 spans 18 amino acids. Germline CDR1 is MNHEY and CDR2 is SVGEGT. Trimming took off 6 bases at V and 5 bases at J, with 29 bases between the two ends. The CDR3 sequence is CASSRPMGLARTNHEQYF. The CDR3 DNA is TGTGCCAGCAGCCGCCCCATGGGGTTAGCTAGAACCAACCACGAGCAGTACTTC.

In its sample, this clonotype was seen a few times. The rearrangement joins TRBV10-3 to TRBJ1-2; D is possibly TRBD1 (5 bases). The CDR3 is 14 residues long. Looked up from germline, CDR1 is ENHRY and CDR2 is SYGVKD. V shed 11 bases and J shed 1 base, with 17 bases lying between them. The CDR3 loop is CAAQWGGSNYGYTF. The DNA of the CDR3 is TGTGCCGCCCAGTGGGGGGGAAGTAACTATGGCTACACCTTC.

This clonotype was counted ten times or more. The chain couples TRBV12-3 or TRBV12-4 to TRBJ2-5, with 8 bases matching TRBD1. With 6 bases clipped from V and 3 bases from J, the junction kept 3 bases outside the gene matches. The length of the CDR3 is 13 residues. CDR3 protein: CASSADREETQYF. Here the CDR3 DNA reads TGTGCCAGCAGCGCGGACAGGGAAGAGACCCAGTACTTC.

The V call is TRBV30, the J call TRBJ2-7, with TRBD1 as a possible D gene (6 bases). Germline CDR1 is GTSNPN and CDR2 is SVGIG (reference sequence). CDR3 length: 13 amino acids. V was cut by 4 bases and J by 4 bases, with 14 bases left in between. CDR3 bases: TGTGCCTGGAAGCCAGGGGTAGCGTACGAGCAGTACTTC. Protein product: CAWKPGVAYEQYF.

This clonotype occurred many times. The rearrangement uses TRBV5-1 and TRBJ1-2; TRBD1 agrees at 9 bases. V lost 4 bases, J lost 2 bases, and 6 bases stayed unmatched. The CDR3 spans 15 residues. Germline assignment: CDR1 SGHRS and CDR2 YFSETQ. CDR3 DNA sequence: TGCGCCAGCAGCCCGGACAGGGGTTGGAACTATGGCTACACCTTC. As protein: CASSPDRGWNYGYTF.

This clonotype was seen only a few times. The chain employs TRBV20-1 and TRBJ1-5; weak D call: TRBD1 (6 bases). Trimming cost V 2 bases and J 2 bases, with 16 bases left between them. The CDR3 loop spans 16 amino acids. CDR1 and CDR2 (germline): DFQATT, SNEGSKA (reference sequence). CDR3 nucleotide sequence: TGCAGTGCTAGACCGCCGGGACAAGGGGGCAATCAGCCCCAGCATTTT. Amino acids: CSARPPGQGGNQPQHF.